A single sample gave rise to the 17 T cell receptor beta chains below, sequenced in a study of OX40 agonist ivuxolimab in advanced cancers. Only in-frame clones appear in the TCRdb table, and some are missing; sequencing was by immunoSEQ multiplex PCR. The table has some 74,000 clones, about 85% seen once. The specimen comprised CD4+ or CD8+ T cells sorted from blood, sampled in a trial of the OX40 agonist ivuxolimab. These receptors all come from an adult with an advanced solid tumor such as melanoma, head and neck, liver or kidney cancer.

This sequence joins TRBV28 and TRBJ2-2; maybe TRBD1 (6 bases). CDR1 is MDHEN and CDR2 is SYDVKM in the germline V gene. This CDR3 is built from 15 residues. With 2 bases removed from V and 4 bases from J, the gap between germline ends came to 11 bases. The CDR3 nucleotides are TGTGCCAGCAGTTTAATCAGGGGCGGCACCGGGGAGCTGTTTTTT. It codes for CASSLIRGGTGELFF.

The chain employs TRBV10-1 and TRBJ2-7; the D gene is possibly TRBD2 (6 bases). V lost 9 bases and J 5 bases, leaving 20 bases between the germline ends. CDR3 length equals 14 residues. From germline, CDR1 is WNHNN and CDR2 SYGVQD (reference sequence). CDR3 sequence reads: CASRARDSYHEQYF. The CDR3 region has the DNA TGCGCCAGTCGGGCCAGGGACTCATACCACGAGCAGTACTTC.

CDR3: CASSVGREEYFEQFF. The DNA for the CDR3 is TGTGCCAGCAGCGTAGGGCGGGAGGAGTATTTTGAGCAGTTCTTC. The gene calls are TRBV9 and TRBJ2-1; 8 bases align to TRBD2. The CDR3 has 15 amino acids. V was pared by 0 bases and J by 9 bases, with 8 bases of the junction left unmatched. Germline lookup yields CDR1 SGDLS and CDR2 YYNGEE.

CDR3 coding DNA: TGCGCCAGCAGCTCCAGGGGGGGCTTTGAAGCTTTCTTT. As protein: CASSSRGGFEAFF. The chain is built from TRBV5-1 and TRBJ1-1; 7 bases line up with TRBD1. Germline trimming cut 3 bases from V and 7 bases from J; bases unmatched to any gene: 6. The CDR3 totals 13 residues. Germline V lookup: CDR1 SGHRS, CDR2 YFSETQ.

The chain links TRBV19 to TRBJ2-1; D might be TRBD1 (6 bases). The CDR3 is 14 residues long. Germline V gene sequence: CDR1 LNHDA, CDR2 SQIVND (reference sequence). V was cut by 6 bases and J by 2 bases, with 11 bases left in between. As DNA, the CDR3 is TGTGCCAGTAGAAGGACAGTTACCTACAATGAGCAGTTCTTC. Its translation: CASRRTVTYNEQFF.

V is TRBV14 and J is TRBJ1-5; a possible D gene is TRBD1 (6 bases). With 3 bases removed from V and 1 base from J, the gap between germline ends came to 13 bases. CDR3 length equals 16 residues. Per germline, CDR1 SGHDN and CDR2 FVKESK. The CDR3 DNA sequence: TGTGCCAGCAGCCAGTTACAGGGTTTAAGCAATCAGCCCCAGCATTTT. Encoded protein: CASSQLQGLSNQPQHF.

The chain combines TRBV5-1 with TRBJ2-3; tentative D call: TRBD2 (6 bases). CDR1 SGHRS and CDR2 YFSETQ come from the germline V gene. Deletions cut 4 bases from V and 6 bases from J, with 15 bases between. The CDR3 covers 14 residues. CDR3 protein: CASSLGQGLDTQYF. The CDR3 DNA reads TGCGCCAGCAGCCTGGGGCAGGGACTGGATACGCAGTATTTT.

J is TRBJ2-3 and V is TRBV28; D might be TRBD1 (5 bases). Trimming removed 5 bases at V and 2 bases at J, with 11 bases between. The CDR3 runs 14 residues. The germline CDR1 and CDR2 sequences are MDHEN and SYDVKM. The CDR3 coding sequence is TGTGCCAGCAGTCCACAGGTTTCCACAGATACGCAGTATTTT. Translated: CASSPQVSTDTQYF.

V and J are TRBV29-1 and TRBJ2-7; D is possibly TRBD2 (6 bases). The germline V gene encodes CDR1 SQVTM and CDR2 ANQGSEA. The CDR3 spans 13 residues. V gave up 3 bases and J gave up 1 base, with 10 bases separating them. The CDR3 coding sequence is TGCAGCGTTGACATCGCGGGATCCTACGAGCAGTACTTC. It is translated as CSVDIAGSYEQYF.

This sequence joins TRBV27 and TRBJ1-4; D unclear. Germline V gives CDR1 MNHEY, CDR2 SMNVEV (reference sequence). The CDR3 extends over 14 amino acids. The germline V and J ends were trimmed by 7 bases and 3 bases, with 12 bases remaining between them. The CDR3 reads CASMATGANEKLFF. The DNA for the CDR3 is TGTGCCAGCATGGCAACCGGGGCTAATGAAAAACTGTTTTTT.

The chain joins TRBV9 to TRBJ2-7; a possible D gene is TRBD2 (5 bases). The germline gives CDR1 SGDLS, CDR2 YYNGEE. V lost 0 bases and J 2 bases, leaving 12 bases between the germline ends. CDR3 length: 15 residues. Here the CDR3 reads CASSVGISDTYEQYF. Here the CDR3 DNA reads TGTGCCAGCAGCGTAGGGATTAGCGATACCTACGAGCAGTACTTC.

This clone was counted once. V usage is TRBV19 and J usage is TRBJ2-7, with 7 bases lining up with TRBD1. Germline assignment: CDR1 LNHDA and CDR2 SQIVND (reference sequence). Germline trimming cut 4 bases from V and 0 bases from J; bases unmatched to any gene: 15. The CDR3 runs to 18 residues. DNA for the CDR3: TGTGCCAGTAGTACGGACAGGAAGGGTTCCATCCTCTCCTACGAGCAGTACTTC. Translation gives CASSTDRKGSILSYEQYF. The variable domain in full, with the rest retrieved from reference TRBV19 and TRBJ2-7, is DGGITQSPKYLFRKEGQNVTLSCEQNLNHDAMYWYRQDPGQGLRLIYYSQIVNDFQKGDIAEGYSVSREKKESFPLTVTSAQKNPTAFYLCASSTDRKGSILSYEQYFGPGTRLTVT.

V gene TRBV19 combines with J gene TRBJ2-5; tentative D call: TRBD2 (6 bases). There are 18 residues in the CDR3. CDR1 and CDR2 (germline): LNHDA, SQIVND (reference sequence). V was cut by 5 bases and J by 4 bases, with 26 bases left in between. CDR3 nucleotides: TGTGCCAGTAGTGTTTTGGCGGGTATGGGGGAGGCGGCAGAGACCCAGTACTTC. Protein sequence: CASSVLAGMGEAAETQYF.

This rearrangement joins TRBV6-6 to TRBJ2-3; no clear D. This CDR3 has 14 residues. V was shortened by 4 bases and J by 2 bases, with 10 bases between the two germline ends. Per germline, CDR1 MNHNY and CDR2 SVGAGI (reference sequence). In DNA form, the CDR3 reads TGTGCCAGCAGTTCCTTAAGTTTCACAGATACGCAGTATTTT. Protein sequence: CASSSLSFTDTQYF.

This chain joins TRBV7-2 and TRBJ2-1, with D unclear. Germline CDR1 SGHTA, CDR2 FQGNSA. With 2 bases removed from V and 3 bases from J, the gap between germline ends came to 11 bases. The CDR3 is made up of 15 amino acids. The CDR3 coding sequence is TGTGCCAGCAGCTTATCGGTCACCAGCTACAATGAGCAGTTCTTC. Amino acids: CASSLSVTSYNEQFF.

The chain joins TRBV9 to TRBJ2-5; the match to TRBD2 covers 9 bases. CDR1 is SGDLS and CDR2 is YYNGEE in the germline V gene. J gave up 5 bases and V 4 bases, and 9 bases lay outside the gene matches. The CDR3 is 15 amino acids. CDR3 sequence reads: CASSLSFTSGETQYF. The DNA of the CDR3 is TGTGCCAGCAGCCTTTCCTTTACTAGCGGGGAGACCCAGTACTTC. The whole variable domain, remainder taken from reference TRBV9 and TRBJ2-5, is DSGVTQTPKHLITATGQRVTLRCSPRSGDLSVYWYQQSLDQGLQFLIQYYNGEERAKGNILERFSAQQFPDLHSELNLSSLELGDSALYFCASSLSFTSGETQYFGPGTRLLVL.

CDR3 in amino acids: CASSSHTSGRDYNEQFF. Here the CDR3 DNA reads TGTGCCAGCAGCTCCCACACTAGCGGGAGGGACTACAATGAGCAGTTCTTC. This chain connects TRBV11-2 to TRBJ2-1; 13 positions agree with TRBD2. This CDR3 comprises 17 residues. V trimming: 4 bases; J trimming: 3 bases; junction bases outside the gene matches: 6. Germline CDR1 is SGHAT and CDR2 is FQNNGV.